Here is one TCR beta chain with its context. This clonotype is assessed as medium-sized (0.01 to 0.1%). Its antigen remains unidentified. Per-nucleotide qualities are absent, and no much larger clonotype sits a single base away. The cysteine opens and the phenylalanine closes a CDR3 of 14 amino acids. Only the CDR3 portion is preserved as DNA: 42 bases, with reading frame beginning at the first base. V trim: 5 bases; J trim: 4 bases; unmatched bases: 7. In the germline V gene, CDR1 corresponds to SNHLY and CDR2 to FYNNEI. This entry is derived from a study of lung T cells in sarcoidosis with Löfgren's syndrome (dated by TCRdb to 2015 to 2018). Regarding the study in general: Sarcoidosis was described as a granulomatous, mainly pulmonary disease marked by CD4+ T cell accumulation in bronchoalveolar lavage fluid. The repertoire analyses centered on Lofgren's syndrome patients.

The study profiled TCR repertoires of CD4+ T cells collected through bronchoalveolar lavage. The study at large found these results: In alphabeta pairing analysis, TRAV12-1 preferentially paired with TRBV2, and these paired TCRs showed CDR3 homology. Compared with control subjects, Lofgren's syndrome patients were reported to have TRAV12-1 and TRBV2 as the most expanded V gene segments. Multiple Lofgren's syndrome patients were reported to share TRAV12-1 and TRBV2 CDR3 motifs, a finding that suggests public CD4+ TCR repertoires. Recognition of a sarcoidosis-associated antigen was only suggested; the antigen itself remained putative and unidentified.

The run used an Illumina MiSeq. TCRdb took the public reads, trimmed them with fastp at Q25, ran MiXCR for clone calling and kept in-frame beta chains. Merged by CDR3 protein, the rows form single entries marked with the most common genes and DNA. The sample yields over 2,000 distinct CDR3 sequences; over 15% were counted once. 10% to 15% of the sample is in the top ten clones. This clonotype was obtained from a human donor with sarcoidosis (Löfgren's syndrome or another form), or a control subject (not recorded which). Sequenced input: CD4+ T cells from bronchoalveolar lavage. Recombination joined TRBV2 with TRBJ2-5, with 7 bases in between that match TRBD2. Read as DNA, the sequence is TGTGCCAGCAGTCTCCTGACTAGCCGAGAGACCCAGTACTTC. It translates as CASSLLTSRETQYF. When the CDR3 is completed using the reference TRBV2 and TRBJ2-5 genes on either side, the full variable domain is EPEVTQTPSHQVTQMGQEVILRCVPISNHLYFYWYRQILGQKVEFLVSFYNNEISEKSEIFDDQFSVERPDGSNFTLKIRSTKLEDSAMYFCASSLLTSRETQYFGPGTRLLVL.